These 27 T cell receptor beta chains were all obtained from the same sample, sequenced in a study of blood T cell repertoires in COVID-19. Method: immunoSEQ multiplex PCR; TCRdb's copy keeps in-frame clones and lacks some. Among 200,000 to 250,000 clones listed, roughly 80% were seen once. The material sequenced was peripheral blood. Receptors originate from a woman younger than 35 with acute or convalescent COVID-19.

The chain combines TRBV4-3 with TRBJ2-5; 8 nucleotides agree with TRBD1. This CDR3 has 15 amino acids. Germline CDR1 reads LGHNA; CDR2 reads YSLEER. V gave up 1 base and J gave up 3 bases; unmatched junction bases: 4. The chain's CDR3 is CASSQGRTGKETQYF. The CDR3 DNA reads TGCGCCAGCAGCCAAGGAAGGACAGGGAAAGAGACCCAGTACTTC.

V and J are TRBV6-2 or TRBV6-3 and TRBJ1-5; TRBD1 is a possible D gene (5 bases). The germline CDR1 and CDR2 sequences are MNHEY and SVGEGT. The CDR3 loop spans 17 amino acids. With 4 bases removed from V and 7 bases from J, the gap between germline ends came to 23 bases. The CDR3 DNA reads as TGTGCCAGCAGTTTGGGGAGGGGCAGGGAAGTCAGACAGCCCCAGCATTTT. Protein sequence: CASSLGRGREVRQPQHF.

The CDR3 reads CASSSGTGHLVQYF. CDR3 nucleotide sequence: TGTGCCAGCAGCTCAGGGACAGGGCATCTGGTGCAGTACTTC. The chain recombines TRBV7-9 with TRBJ2-7; TRBD1 matches at 9 bases. CDR3 size: 14 residues. J gave up 9 bases and V 4 bases, and 10 bases lay outside the gene matches. Germline lookup yields CDR1 SEHNR and CDR2 FQNEAQ (reference sequence).

The chain couples TRBV15 to TRBJ1-2; D perhaps matches TRBD1 (5 bases). Germline V CDR1 and CDR2: LNHNV, YYDKDF (reference sequence). V was shortened by 2 bases and J by 4 bases, with 17 bases between the two germline ends. The CDR3 contains 16 residues. CDR3 sequence reads: CATSRPAGGYLYGYTF. The DNA for the CDR3 is TGTGCCACCAGCAGACCAGCCGGGGGGTACCTCTATGGCTACACCTTC.

The V and J genes are TRBV5-4 and TRBJ1-2; TRBD1 matches at 7 bases. Germline V gene lookup returns CDR1 SGHNT and CDR2 YYREEE (reference sequence). The trim removed 2 bases at V and 4 bases at J, leaving 8 bases unmatched. This CDR3 is 15 amino acids long. CDR3 amino acids: CASSLETGAGYGYTF. As DNA, the CDR3 is TGTGCCAGCAGCTTAGAAACAGGGGCCGGCTATGGCTACACCTTC.

V usage is TRBV6-5 and J usage is TRBJ2-5; D is undetermined. V was shortened by 0 bases and J by 3 bases, with 8 bases between the two germline ends. This CDR3 spans 14 amino acids. Germline V gene sequence: CDR1 MNHEY, CDR2 SVGAGI. CDR3 protein: CASSYSRPKETQYF. DNA of the CDR3: TGTGCCAGCAGTTACTCGAGGCCCAAAGAGACCCAGTACTTC.

The CDR3 region has the DNA TGTGCCAGCAGTTACAAGGGACAGCAAGAGACCCAGTACTTC. It yields the protein CASSYKGQQETQYF. The chain couples TRBV6-5 to TRBJ2-5; 7 bases line up with TRBD1. This CDR3 region has 14 residues. Trimming took 2 bases from V and 2 from J; bases not matched to a gene: 2. CDR1 and CDR2 (germline): MNHEY, SVGAGI.

The rearrangement joins TRBV29-1 to TRBJ2-3; 13 bases align to TRBD2. Germline lookup yields CDR1 SQVTM and CDR2 ANQGSEA. This CDR3 is 15 amino acids long. V lost 1 base, J lost 6 bases, and 4 bases stayed unmatched. The CDR3 region has the DNA TGCAGCGTTGAAGGGACTAGCGGGAGTGCCGATACGCAGTATTTT. Translated, it gives CSVEGTSGSADTQYF.

This chain joins TRBV3-1 (or the pseudogene TRBV3-2) and TRBJ2-2; 8 nucleotides align to TRBD1. Germline lookup yields CDR1 LGHDT and CDR2 YNNKEL (reference sequence). Losses at the gene ends were 4 bases for V and 7 bases for J; bases not matched to a gene: 14. The CDR3 consists of 17 residues. The CDR3 sequence is CASSRFQAGGSGGELFF. The CDR3, as DNA: TGTGCCAGCAGCCGGTTCCAGGCAGGGGGCTCGGGCGGGGAGCTGTTTTTT.

The CDR3 loop is CASSQNDRGEGTEAFF. The DNA for the CDR3 is TGTGCCAGCTCACAAAATGACAGGGGAGAGGGCACTGAAGCTTTCTTT. This rearrangement joins TRBV18 to TRBJ1-1; TRBD1 agrees at 8 bases. The CDR3 totals 16 residues. V was pared by 4 bases and J by 4 bases, with 11 bases of the junction left unmatched. Germline CDR1 is KGHSH and CDR2 is LQKENI.

This clone has a handful of counts. The CDR3 region has the DNA TGTGCCAGTGTTAACAGGGGGCGATCCTATGGCTACACCTTC. Protein sequence: CASVNRGRSYGYTF. The chain has TRBV19 and TRBJ1-2, with 9 bases fitting TRBD1. Trimming at V came to 8 bases and at J to 4 bases, leaving 8 bases not matched to a gene. Germline assignment: CDR1 LNHDA and CDR2 SQIVND (reference sequence). The CDR3 runs to 14 residues.

This sequence joins TRBV7-9 and TRBJ1-1; possible D gene TRBD1, 5 bases. Germline V gene lookup returns CDR1 SEHNR and CDR2 FQNEAQ (reference sequence). CDR3 length equals 12 residues. V lost 1 base to trimming and J lost 8 bases, with 8 bases between them. CDR3 amino acids: CASSLGSGEAFF. The CDR3 DNA reads as TGTGCCAGCAGCTTAGGGTCAGGGGAAGCTTTCTTT.

The rearrangement uses TRBV10-3 and TRBJ2-1; 8 positions agree with TRBD1. V lost 2 bases to trimming and J lost 7 bases; unmatched junction nucleotides: 7. CDR1 is ENHRY, CDR2 SYGVKD, per germline. This CDR3 has 15 residues. The CDR3 is CAISERQGTQNEQFF. The CDR3 DNA is TGTGCCATCAGTGAGAGACAGGGGACTCAAAATGAGCAGTTCTTC.

This chain connects TRBV6-5 to TRBJ2-3, with TRBD2 as a possible D gene (6 bases). This CDR3 spans 16 amino acids. The germline V gene encodes CDR1 MNHEY and CDR2 SVGAGI. V was trimmed by 0 bases and J by 3 bases, leaving 13 bases between them. CDR3 in amino acids: CASSYSAAGGTDTQYF. The CDR3 DNA is TGTGCCAGCAGTTACTCGGCTGCAGGAGGGACAGATACGCAGTATTTT.

For the CDR3, the DNA is TGTGCCAGCAGCTACATCCTCAGGGACAGAATTAACACTGAAGCTTTCTTT. Its translation: CASSYILRDRINTEAFF. The chain recombines TRBV7-9 with TRBJ1-1; 7 bases are shared with TRBD1. V was pared by 4 bases and J by 2 bases, with 13 bases of the junction left unmatched. The length of the CDR3 is 17 residues. Looked up from germline, CDR1 is SEHNR and CDR2 is FQNEAQ (reference sequence).

This clone was recorded once. DNA of the CDR3: TGTGCCAGCAGTTTCGGCAGGGGGCCTTACGAGCAGTACTTC. The encoded protein is CASSFGRGPYEQYF. The chain employs TRBV27 and TRBJ2-7; 8 bases align to TRBD1. Losses at the gene ends were 3 bases for V and 4 bases for J; bases not matched to a gene: 5. The germline gives CDR1 MNHEY, CDR2 SMNVEV (reference sequence). CDR3 length: 14 amino acids.

The V and J genes are TRBV7-9 and TRBJ2-1, with 13 bases lining up with TRBD2. The CDR3 consists of 15 residues. After removal of 3 bases from V and 9 bases from J, the junction contained 5 bases not matched to a gene. The V gene's germline CDR1 is SEHNR and CDR2 FQNEAQ (reference sequence). CDR3 DNA sequence: TGTGCCAGCAGCTTGACTAGCGGGAGGATCGGTGAGCAGTTCTTC. This sequence encodes CASSLTSGRIGEQFF.

The chain uses TRBV6-5 and TRBJ2-1; TRBD2 matches 7 bases. V lost 7 bases and J lost 8; bases outside the gene matches: 14. Germline V gene sequence: CDR1 MNHEY, CDR2 SVGAGI. This CDR3 spans 15 amino acids. The CDR3 region is CASTWGGERVDEQFF. The CDR3 nucleotides read TGTGCCAGCACCTGGGGGGGGGAGCGTGTCGATGAGCAGTTCTTC.

V gene TRBV24-1 combines with J gene TRBJ2-3, with D possibly TRBD2 on 5 matching bases. V was trimmed by 5 bases and J by 6 bases, leaving 5 bases between them. Germline V gene data show CDR1 as KGHDR and CDR2 as SFDVKD. The length of the CDR3 is 11 residues. The CDR3, as DNA: TGTGCCACCAGTGGAGGGGATACGCAGTATTTT. Protein product: CATSGGDTQYF.

The CDR3 protein is CASSYSGNEQFF. CDR3 DNA sequence: TGCGCCAGCAGCTACAGCGGCAATGAGCAGTTCTTC. The chain is built from TRBV4-1 and TRBJ2-1, with D possibly matching TRBD2 (5 bases). The CDR3 runs to 12 residues. CDR1 is MGHRA, CDR2 YSYEKL, per germline. V was clipped by 5 bases and J by 6 bases, with 8 bases between them.

This clone was detected once. V and J are TRBV14 and TRBJ2-1, with 7 bases aligning to TRBD2. From germline, CDR1 is SGHDN and CDR2 FVKESK. The CDR3 is made up of 15 amino acids. Unmatched junction bases numbered 4, after V lost 2 bases and J lost 3 bases. CDR3 in amino acids: CASSQQGGVYNEQFF. Here the CDR3 DNA reads TGTGCCAGCAGCCAACAGGGAGGGGTCTACAATGAGCAGTTCTTC.

The chain has TRBV6-5 and TRBJ2-3; TRBD1 matches 8 bases. This CDR3 has 13 amino acids. From germline, CDR1 is MNHEY and CDR2 SVGAGI. With 5 bases clipped from V and 6 bases from J, the junction kept 4 bases outside the gene matches. The CDR3 region has the DNA TGTGCCAGCAGTCGGACAGGGCTTGATACGCAGTATTTT. Protein: CASSRTGLDTQYF.

The chain has TRBV24-1 and TRBJ2-1; TRBD1 agrees at 7 bases. Looked up from germline, CDR1 is KGHDR and CDR2 is SFDVKD. The CDR3 spans 16 residues. The junction had 12 bases not matched to a gene; V was cut back by 3 bases and J by 8 bases. In DNA, the CDR3 is TGTGCCACCAGTGATCCCCGGGACAGAATATCTGATGAGCAGTTCTTC. Its translation: CATSDPRDRISDEQFF.

The chain uses TRBV23-1 and TRBJ1-6; D is possibly TRBD1 (5 bases). TRBV23-1 is an ORF, with its function uncertain. Trimming left V 6 bases short and J 7 bases short, with 13 bases between. This CDR3 is 14 amino acids long. The CDR3 reads CASSPRVRNSPLHF. The CDR3 DNA is TGCGCCAGCAGCCCCAGGGTTAGGAATTCACCCCTCCACTTT.

V and J are TRBV13 and TRBJ2-7; 9 positions agree with TRBD2. The germline gives CDR1 PRHDT, CDR2 FYEKMQ (reference sequence). There are 13 residues in the CDR3. Trimming cost V 3 bases and J 8 bases; bases outside gene matches: 5. CDR3 in amino acids: CASSFSGGAQQYF. The CDR3 bases are TGTGCCAGCAGCTTTAGCGGGGGAGCGCAGCAGTACTTC. The full variable domain, rest sourced from reference TRBV13 and TRBJ2-7, is AAGVIQSPRHLIKEKRETATLKCYPIPRHDTVYWYQQGPGQDPQFLISFYEKMQSDKGSIPDRFSAQQFSDYHSELNMSSLELGDSALYFCASSFSGGAQQYFGPGTRLTVT.

This chain joins TRBV6-5 and TRBJ2-2; TRBD1 agrees at 8 bases. Germline lookup yields CDR1 MNHEY and CDR2 SVGAGI. The CDR3 runs to 16 residues. J lost 3 bases, V lost 2 bases, and 5 bases had no gene match. The CDR3 nucleotides read TGTGCCAGCAGTTACCGGCCAGGGGGCTACACCGGGGAGCTGTTTTTT. It specifies CASSYRPGGYTGELFF.

The rearrangement links TRBV18 to TRBJ2-7; 10 bases are a match to TRBD1. Germline assignment: CDR1 KGHSH and CDR2 LQKENI. The ends lost 4 bases at V and 2 bases at J; junction bases unmatched: 5. CDR3 length: 15 amino acids. DNA of the CDR3: TGTGCCAGCTCACTTAGGGACAGGGGTCCCTACGAGCAGTACTTC. It encodes CASSLRDRGPYEQYF.